Listed here are 31 T cell receptor beta chains from one sample, sequenced in a study of T cells in Graves' hyperthyroidism and ophthalmopathy. TCR beta CDR3 regions were amplified from RNA. A first-round RT-PCR of the TCR CDR3 used the HTBI primer set. TCRdb reprocessed the multiplex PCR reads via MiXCR and lists one record per CDR3 protein. The sample has approximately 560,000 distinct CDR3 sequences, 15% to 19% seen once. The material sequenced was blood. All receptors derive from a woman aged 30 to 39 with Graves' hyperthyroidism.

The CDR3 sequence: CASRPAGQGNIQYF. The CDR3 DNA sequence: TGTGCCAGCAGACCCGCCGGACAGGGGAACATTCAGTACTTC. J is TRBJ2-4 and V is TRBV27; the match to TRBD1 covers 9 bases. With 6 bases clipped from V and 7 bases from J, the junction kept 7 bases outside the gene matches. Germline V lookup: CDR1 MNHEY, CDR2 SMNVEV (reference sequence). This CDR3 is 14 amino acids long.

This clonotype has at least ten counts. The chain uses TRBV6-1 and TRBJ1-1; D is possibly TRBD1 (5 bases). V was pared by 8 bases and J by 5 bases, with 15 bases between. CDR3 size: 13 residues. Per the germline V gene, CDR1 is MNHNS and CDR2 is SASEGT. The CDR3 loop reads CASLETAGTEAFF. The DNA of the CDR3 is TGTGCCAGCCTAGAGACGGCAGGGACTGAAGCTTTCTTT.

The chain uses TRBV7-9 and TRBJ2-7; D ambiguous. Trimming pared 1 base from V and 3 bases from J, leaving 13 bases between. The CDR3 sequence is 15 residues long. Per the germline V gene, CDR1 is SEHNR and CDR2 is FQNEAQ (reference sequence). This chain's CDR3 is CASSLGFSENYEQYF. DNA for the CDR3: TGTGCCAGCAGCTTAGGGTTCTCAGAGAACTACGAGCAGTACTTC.

This chain connects TRBV7-2 to TRBJ2-7, with TRBD1 identical over 7 bases. Trimming removed 1 base from V and 1 base from J; junction bases left unmatched: 7. There are 16 residues in the CDR3. CDR1 is SGHTA and CDR2 is FQGNSA in the germline V gene. DNA for the CDR3: TGTGCCAGCAGCTTAGTAATGGTACAGGGGTCCTACGAGCAGTACTTC. Its translation: CASSLVMVQGSYEQYF.

This clonotype was observed at least ten times. The V and J genes are TRBV9 and TRBJ2-7; 9 bases map to TRBD1. Germline V lookup: CDR1 SGDLS, CDR2 YYNGEE. The V gene end was trimmed by 2 bases and the J gene end by 7 bases; junction bases not matched to a gene: 10. CDR3 size: 15 residues. CDR3 coding DNA: TGTGCCAGCAGCGTTAACCCACAGGGGGCTAAGGAGCAGTACTTC. It codes for CASSVNPQGAKEQYF.

V usage is TRBV5-6 and J usage is TRBJ1-4; D remains unclear. The germline V gene has CDR1 SGHDT and CDR2 YYEEEE. V lost 0 bases and J lost 4, with 7 bases in between. CDR3 length equals 14 residues. CDR3 DNA: TGTGCCAGCAGCTTGGGGCTGAATAATGAAAAACTGTTTTTT. Translating gives CASSLGLNNEKLFF. Full variable domain (rest looked up from reference TRBV5-6 and TRBJ1-4): DAGVTQSPTHLIKTRGQQVTLRCSPKSGHDTVSWYQQALGQGPQFIFQYYEEEERQRGNFPDRFSGHQFPNYSSELNVNALLLGDSALYLCASSLGLNNEKLFFGSGTQLSVL.

This clonotype appeared many times. This rearrangement joins TRBV28 to TRBJ1-2; 9 bases are a match to TRBD1. Germline CDR1 reads MDHEN; CDR2 reads SYDVKM. The CDR3 sequence is 16 residues long. V lost 3 bases to trimming and J lost 4 bases; unmatched junction nucleotides: 9. Here the CDR3 reads CASSFTGGTGVYGYTF. CDR3 DNA: TGTGCCAGCAGTTTCACAGGGGGCACAGGAGTCTATGGCTACACCTTC.

This chain uses TRBV4-1 with TRBJ2-1, with 14 bases identical to TRBD2. Per the germline V gene, CDR1 is MGHRA and CDR2 is YSYEKL. Trimming at V came to 3 bases and at J to 7 bases, leaving 5 bases not matched to a gene. The CDR3 sequence is 16 residues long. The CDR3 reads CASSHPTSGRENEQFF. In DNA form, the CDR3 reads TGCGCCAGCAGCCACCCGACTAGCGGGAGGGAGAATGAGCAGTTCTTC.

This clonotype showed up many times. The rearrangement uses TRBV12-3 or TRBV12-4 and TRBJ1-5; D possibly corresponds to TRBD1 (6 bases). The CDR3 contains 14 residues. The V end was cut by 6 bases, the J end by 4 bases, with 13 bases between. The DNA for the CDR3 is TGTGCCAGCAGCATACGGGACACAAATCAGCCCCAGCATTTT. Its protein product is CASSIRDTNQPQHF.

This clonotype showed up many times. The rearrangement joins TRBV30 to TRBJ2-1; TRBD2 is a possible D gene (8 bases). The germline CDR1 and CDR2 sequences are GTSNPN and SVGIG (reference sequence). Trimming removed 3 bases at V and 9 bases at J, with 18 bases between. The CDR3 covers 14 residues. As DNA, the CDR3 is TGTGCCTGGAGCAGGGGGACTAGTTGGGGTGAGCAGTTCTTC. Translation: CAWSRGTSWGEQFF.

This clonotype came up many times. This chain joins TRBV27 and TRBJ1-1, with D hard to call. The V end was cut by 5 bases, the J end by 8 bases, with 12 bases between. The CDR3 runs 12 residues. Per germline, CDR1 MNHEY and CDR2 SMNVEV (reference sequence). The CDR3 sequence: CASSLRTGEAFF. CDR3 DNA: TGTGCCAGCAGTCTCCGGACGGGAGAAGCTTTCTTT.

This clonotype was picked up many times. The gene calls are TRBV6-2 or TRBV6-3 and TRBJ2-1; maybe TRBD1 (5 bases). Trimming pared 5 bases from V and 0 bases from J, leaving 8 bases between. The germline V gene has CDR1 MNHEY and CDR2 SVGEGT. This CDR3 region has 14 residues. The CDR3 DNA reads as TGTGCCAGCAGTCGACAGTTCTCCTACAATGAGCAGTTCTTC. This translates into CASSRQFSYNEQFF.

This clonotype was seen more than once but under ten times. The chain has TRBV5-1 and TRBJ2-3; D is possibly TRBD1 or TRBD2 (5 bases each). V lost 7 bases and J lost 3, with 18 bases in between. The CDR3 is 15 amino acids. CDR1 is SGHRS, CDR2 YFSETQ, per germline. The CDR3: CASAADEGLTDTQYF. For the CDR3, the DNA is TGCGCCAGCGCAGCGGACGAGGGGTTGACAGATACGCAGTATTTT.

The table lists this clonotype with a few counts. Possible read error: a much larger clone is one base away. The J gene is TRBJ2-7, the V gene TRBV27; 10 nucleotides match TRBD2. The CDR3 has 16 residues. Germline V gives CDR1 MNHEY, CDR2 SMNVEV (reference sequence). DNA of the CDR3: TGTGCCAGCAGGGGGCTAGCGGGAGCATTATACTACGAGCAGCACTTC. Protein product: CASRGLAGALYYEQHF.

This clonotype came up many times. This chain joins TRBV20-1 and TRBJ2-3; D ambiguous. Deletions cut 6 bases from V and 2 bases from J, with 12 bases between. The length of the CDR3 is 13 residues. Germline CDR1 is DFQATT and CDR2 is SNEGSKA (reference sequence). For the CDR3, the DNA is TGCAGTGCCCGATCGGGCCCCACAGATACGCAGTATTTT. Its protein product is CSARSGPTDTQYF.

This clonotype was observed many times. The V call is TRBV11-2, the J call TRBJ2-2, with a tentative D call TRBD2 (7 bases). With 5 bases removed from V and 7 bases from J, the gap between germline ends came to 20 bases. Germline CDR1 and CDR2: SGHAT and FQNNGV. CDR3 length equals 16 residues. The CDR3 DNA is TGTGCCAGCAGCGAGGGGGACTACCTATCTGGCGGGGAGCTGTTTTTT. It yields the protein CASSEGDYLSGGELFF.

The table lists this clonotype with many counts. The V and J genes are TRBV6-2 or TRBV6-3 and TRBJ1-1; D unclear. The CDR3 runs to 15 residues. V gave up 6 bases and J gave up 4 bases, with 18 bases separating them. Germline CDR1 is MNHEY and CDR2 is SVGEGT. The CDR3 spells CASRLTVRKLTEAFF. The CDR3 coding sequence is TGTGCCAGCAGGCTCACAGTTAGGAAACTCACTGAAGCTTTCTTT.

The rearrangement uses TRBV12-3 or TRBV12-4 and TRBJ2-2; maybe TRBD2 (6 bases). The CDR3 consists of 15 residues. Trimming stripped 3 bases from V and 3 bases from J, with 11 bases between. The chain's CDR3 is CASSFALADTGELFF. For the CDR3, the DNA is TGTGCCAGCAGTTTTGCACTAGCAGACACCGGGGAGCTGTTTTTT.

The chain has TRBV7-9 and TRBJ2-3; unclear D gene. The CDR3 runs 14 residues. Germline assignment: CDR1 SEHNR and CDR2 FQNEAQ (reference sequence). The germline V and J ends were trimmed by 0 bases and 2 bases, with 6 bases remaining between them. The CDR3 sequence is CASSLASYTDTQYF. The CDR3 DNA reads as TGTGCCAGCAGCTTAGCGAGCTACACAGATACGCAGTATTTT.

This clonotype was seen repeatedly, ten times or more. The V and J genes are TRBV28 and TRBJ2-7, with D unclear. The CDR3 has 14 amino acids. CDR1 MDHEN and CDR2 SYDVKM come from the germline V gene. Trimming removed 4 bases from V and 2 bases from J, with 12 bases in between. The CDR3 DNA reads TGTGCCAGCAGTTCCCACCATGCGGCCTACGAGCAGTACTTC. This encodes CASSSHHAAYEQYF.

This clonotype was picked up a small number of times. This chain joins TRBV7-2 and TRBJ2-5; 9 bases match TRBD2. There are 17 residues in the CDR3. Germline CDR1 is SGHTA and CDR2 is FQGNSA. Unmatched junction bases numbered 12, after V lost 2 bases and J lost 5 bases. As DNA, the CDR3 is TGTGCCAGCAGCTTACCCATTCGATTAGCGGGAGTGGAGACCCAGTACTTC. It is translated as CASSLPIRLAGVETQYF.

This clonotype was observed a few times. The rearrangement links TRBV9 to TRBJ2-7; D remains ambiguous. The CDR3 is made up of 13 amino acids. CDR1 is SGDLS, CDR2 YYNGEE, per germline. V was cut by 0 bases and J by 0 bases, with 4 bases left in between. In DNA form, the CDR3 reads TGTGCCAGCAGCGTAGGACTCTCCTACGAGCAGTACTTC. Its protein product is CASSVGLSYEQYF. Using reference TRBV9 and TRBJ2-7 for the parts outside the CDR3, the full variable domain is DSGVTQTPKHLITATGQRVTLRCSPRSGDLSVYWYQQSLDQGLQFLIQYYNGEERAKGNILERFSAQQFPDLHSELNLSSLELGDSALYFCASSVGLSYEQYFGPGTRLTVT.

This chain joins TRBV20-1 and TRBJ2-1; D could derive from TRBD1 or TRBD2 (5 bases each). Trimming removed 6 bases from V and 6 bases from J, with 18 bases in between. The CDR3 covers 14 residues. The germline CDR1 and CDR2 sequences are DFQATT and SNEGSKA (reference sequence). DNA of the CDR3: TGCAGTGCGACCGGGACCCTACATTTCAATGAGCAGTTCTTC. Its protein product is CSATGTLHFNEQFF.

The table lists this clonotype with many counts. The chain uses TRBV12-3 or TRBV12-4 and TRBJ2-7; D remains ambiguous. The length of the CDR3 is 14 residues. Trimming pared 6 bases from V and 0 bases from J, leaving 12 bases between. DNA of the CDR3: TGTGCCAGCAGCTCGACCTCCGACTCCTACGAGCAGTACTTC. Its translation: CASSSTSDSYEQYF.

The rearrangement joins TRBV30 to TRBJ2-1; possibly TRBD2 for D (5 bases). This CDR3 region has 13 residues. The ends were cut back, 2 bases at V and 5 bases at J, with 10 bases in the middle. Germline V gene sequence: CDR1 GTSNPN, CDR2 SVGIG (reference sequence). As DNA, the CDR3 is TGTGCCTGGAGTCCCCAGACTAACAATGAGCAGTTCTTC. It is translated as CAWSPQTNNEQFF. Filled out from reference TRBV30 and TRBJ2-1, the complete variable domain reads SQTIHQWPATLVQPVGSPLSLECTVEGTSNPNLYWYRQAAGRGLQLLFYSVGIGQISSEVPQNLSASRPQDRQFILSSKKLLLSDSGFYLCAWSPQTNNEQFFGPGTRLTVL.

V is TRBV20-1 and J is TRBJ2-7, with D possibly TRBD1 on 6 matching bases. CDR1 and CDR2 from the germline V gene are DFQATT and SNEGSKA (reference sequence). The CDR3 loop spans 17 amino acids. V shed 0 bases and J shed 4 bases, with 22 bases lying between them. The CDR3 DNA reads TGCAGTGCTAGAGAGTTGGGGGCAGCGGCCAGACCTTACGAGCAGTACTTC. It translates to CSARELGAAARPYEQYF.

The rearrangement links TRBV25-1 to TRBJ2-1; D ambiguous. V was cut by 2 bases and J by 6 bases, with 14 bases left in between. Germline values: CDR1 MGHDK, CDR2 SYGVNS. The CDR3 covers 15 residues. CDR3 nucleotide sequence: TGTGCCAGCAGTGAACGGTGGGGTCGGAGCAATGAGCAGTTCTTC. It is translated as CASSERWGRSNEQFF.

This clonotype was observed many times. The rearrangement joins TRBV2 to TRBJ2-3; the match to TRBD2 covers 7 bases. Germline-derived CDR1 and CDR2 are SNHLY and FYNNEI. The CDR3 extends over 14 amino acids. V lost 6 bases to trimming and J lost 0 bases; unmatched junction nucleotides: 3. The chain's CDR3 is CASRAGASTDTQYF. In nucleotides, the CDR3 is TGTGCCAGCAGGGCGGGAGCTAGCACAGATACGCAGTATTTT.

This clonotype was picked up many times. The V and J genes are TRBV30 and TRBJ2-3; 10 bases are shared with TRBD2. The V segment lost 4 bases and the J segment 4 bases; nucleotides outside the gene matches: 2. The CDR3 length is 13 residues. Per germline, CDR1 GTSNPN and CDR2 SVGIG (reference sequence). This CDR3 reads CAWTAGGSDTQYF. CDR3 nucleotide sequence: TGTGCCTGGACAGCGGGAGGGTCAGATACGCAGTATTTT.

The chain couples TRBV5-5 to TRBJ2-5; D is uncertain. CDR1 and CDR2 (germline): SGHKS, YYEKEE (reference sequence). The length of the CDR3 is 14 residues. V was clipped by 4 bases and J by 2 bases, with 12 bases between them. The DNA for the CDR3 is TGTGCCAGCAGCATAAGACCACTACAAGAGACCCAGTACTTC. This codes for CASSIRPLQETQYF.

The chain uses TRBV7-2 and TRBJ2-3; 10 bases are a match to TRBD2. The V segment lost 5 bases and the J segment 5 bases; nucleotides outside the gene matches: 19. The CDR3 has 19 residues. The V gene's germline CDR1 is SGHTA and CDR2 FQGNSA. In DNA form, the CDR3 reads TGTGCCAGCAGCACAAAACGGGGGGGACCTAGCGGGAGTTTAGATACGCAGTATTTT. Residues: CASSTKRGGPSGSLDTQYF.